This T cell receptor beta chain is drawn from a study of T cells in Graves' hyperthyroidism and ophthalmopathy. Whole-study context: Peripheral blood sampling occurred at initial diagnosis, before any treatment.

Patients aged 18 to 65 had newly diagnosed hyperthyroidism lasting under 2 months. Lactation, pregnancy, other autoimmune disease or uncontrolled infection excluded patients. Preceding any ophthalmopathy symptoms, the blood sample dates from first hyperthyroidism diagnosis. The V and J ends lost 5 bases and 6 bases, in that order; junction bases with no gene match: 8. CDR3 length equals 15 residues. Germline-derived CDR1 and CDR2 are MGHRA and YSYEKL. RNA transcripts provided the source from which TCR beta CDR3 regions were amplified. Carried out on the TCR CDR3, a first-round RT-PCR used the HTBI primer set. From the multiplex PCR reads, TCRdb called clonotypes with MiXCR, one entry per CDR3 protein. The sample has hundreds of thousands of distinct CDR3 sequences; around 20% are singletons.

The sequence derives from a woman aged 50 to 65 with Graves' hyperthyroidism that later progressed to Graves' ophthalmopathy. The chain couples TRBV4-1 to TRBJ1-5, with 9 bases fitting TRBD1. Sequencing was done on a sample of blood. CDR3 DNA sequence: TGCGCCAGCAGCATCTCGGGACAGGGTAGTCAGCCCCAGCATTTT. It encodes CASSISGQGSQPQHF.